Listed below are T cell receptor beta chains from one sample, sequenced in a study of cytotoxic CD8 clonotypes in ibrutinib-treated CLL. Assay: immunoSEQ multiplex PCR; the TCRdb copy retains only in-frame clones and omits some. The top ten hold around 15% of the sample, which has over 150,000 clones, around 72% seen once. Material: PBMCs, obtained after 24 months of ibrutinib treatment. The receptors stem from a human donor with chronic lymphocytic leukemia. The CDR3 runs from the conserved cysteine through the conserved F or W. D genes are given only for firm matches. Clone size is not always given. Where it is, it says once, few, many or a class for expanded clones.

few,TRBV30,TRBJ1-2,-,TGTGCCTGGAGTGTAAAGATTAACTATGGCTACACCTTC,CAWSVKINYGYTF
few,TRBV5-1,TRBJ2-1,-,TGCGCCAGCAGCTCCTCGCCGGACAGTAAGCAGTTCTTC,CASSSSPDSKQFF
-,TRBV7-2,TRBJ2-7,TRBD2,TGTGCCAGCAGCTTATCCCTGACTAGCGGGAGTTACGAGCAGTACTTC,CASSLSLTSGSYEQYF
-,TRBV11-2,TRBJ1-2,-,TGTGCCAGCAGCTCACCTAGGTTCGGATCTATGGGCTACACCTTC,CASSSPRFGSMGYTF
-,TRBV27,TRBJ2-2,-,TGTGCCAGCACCGTGGGGCTAGCGCTTCACACCGGGGAGCTGTTTTTT,CASTVGLALHTGELFF
-,TRBV4-3,TRBJ2-1,TRBD1,TGCGCCAGCAGCCAAGCCGGGGACAGGGACTCCTACAATGAGCAGTTCTTC,CASSQAGDRDSYNEQFF
-,TRBV5-5,TRBJ2-7,TRBD1,TGTGCCAGCAGCTCGGGACAGACCTCCTACGAGCAGTACTTC,CASSSGQTSYEQYF
few,TRBV19,TRBJ1-5,-,TGTGCCAGTAGTAACCCGGGGGGCAGGGCGGCAGTAAATCAGCCCCAGCATTTT,CASSNPGGRAAVNQPQHF
-,TRBV2,TRBJ2-5,TRBD2,TGTGCCAGCAGTGTAGCGGGCCAAGAGACCCAGTACTTC,CASSVAGQETQYF
-,TRBV6-1,TRBJ1-2,-,TGTGCCAGCAATAGTGGAGGAGCCTATGGCTACACCTTC,CASNSGGAYGYTF
-,TRBV5-1,TRBJ2-5,-,TGCGCCAGCAGCCCCACGGGGGGCGTTGAGGAGACCCAGTACTTC,CASSPTGGVEETQYF
-,TRBV7-6,TRBJ1-2,-,TGTGCCAGCAGCCCTATTCCACCCGCATCCTGGGGCTACACCTTC,CASSPIPPASWGYTF
-,TRBV10-3,TRBJ2-7,-,TGTGCCATCAGGAAGGGTTTGGCCTACGAGCAGTACTTC,CAIRKGLAYEQYF
-,TRBV30,TRBJ1-4,-,TGTGCCTTGGGTGGCGATAATGAAAAACTGTTTTTT,CALGGDNEKLFF
-,TRBV5-1,TRBJ2-1,TRBD1,TGCGCCAGCCATAGCGGACAGGGGGCGAGGTTCGCCCTTAACAATGAGCAGTTCTTC,CASHSGQGARFALNNEQFF
-,TRBV7-2,TRBJ2-3,-,TGTGCCAGCAGCTTAGTTTCCTACACAGATACGCAGTATTTT,CASSLVSYTDTQYF
-,TRBV28,TRBJ1-2,TRBD1,TGTGCCAGCAGTTTACTCCTGACAGGGGCTAATAGACCTAACTATGGCTACACCTTC,CASSLLLTGANRPNYGYTF
-,TRBV5-4,TRBJ1-4,TRBD1,TGTGCCAGCAGCTTGGACAGGGGTGATGATCTGTTTTTT,CASSLDRGDDLFF
-,TRBV5-4,TRBJ2-3,TRBD2,TGTGCCAGCAGCTTGAATAGCGGGAGAACAGATACGCAGTATTTT,CASSLNSGRTDTQYF
once,TRBV20-1,TRBJ2-3,-,TGCAGTGCTACTGATACGCAGTATTTT,CSATDTQYF
-,TRBV4-1,TRBJ1-2,-,TGCGCCAGCAGCCAAGAGCAAGGGTCTAACTATGGCTACACCTTC,CASSQEQGSNYGYTF
-,TRBV28,TRBJ1-4,TRBD1,TGTGCCAGCAGTTTTCCACAGGGGGCGAGTGAAAAACTGTTTTTT,CASSFPQGASEKLFF